This T cell receptor beta chain is from a study of cytomegalovirus exposure and HLA in healthy donors. Study-wide results and caveats: Clonal expansion, a later analysis showed, was greater in HLA-associated TCR beta chains than in equally common others. Researchers reported in a later analysis that common viral pathogens appeared linked to several top clusters.

Note on this clone: Its antigen is unidentified.

With 60 Vbeta and 13 Jbeta primers, the PCR was carried out. Produced via immunoSEQ multiplex PCR; TCRdb's table is partial and in-frame only. The table lists some 140,000 clones, about 80% of them singletons. Although they were nominally healthy when sampled, donors likely had unrecorded immune exposures. CDR3 length: 14 amino acids. Germline V gives CDR1 SNHLY, CDR2 FYNNEI. V lost 6 bases, J lost 1 base, and 12 bases lay in between. The clonotype was recovered from a young man in good health and CMV-seropositive. The sample taken for sequencing was PBMCs. The chain couples TRBV2 to TRBJ2-5, with D maybe TRBD2 (5 bases). The CDR3 DNA follows: TGTGCCAGCAGGTGGGAGTCTCTCCAAGAGACCCAGTACTTC. The encoded protein is CASRWESLQETQYF.